This T cell receptor beta chain was captured by sequencing in a study of shared clonotypes between healthy human individuals (dated by TCRdb to about 2020). Looking at the study overall: The cohort included three men and a couple of women between 18 and 49 years of age. For each donor, three plates each were used for CD4 naive and CD4 memory, two plates were used for CD8 naive, and one plate was used for CD8 memory. The study deeply sequenced blood TCR repertoires of about five healthy adults to estimate repertoire size and the extent of clonotype sharing between individuals. Different laboratories and diverse techniques were used to prepare libraries and sequence TCR repertoires, to increase sequencing depth and limit assay-specific biases. Each donor's leukapheresis produced roughly between roughly 0.85 and 10 billion PBMCs.

CD8 naive samples were CD45RO-negative cells positively selected for CCR7, giving a CD45RA+CCR7+ population that excluded TemRA cells. The donors were healthy, HIV-negative adults with no recently reported acute infections or vaccinations. Every donor was a Caucasian adult living in Nashville, Tennessee, USA. After blood collection by leukapheresis, PBMCs were isolated using Ficoll-Histopaque density gradient centrifugation and then cryopreserved in the vapor phase of liquid nitrogen. Purity and quantity of every magnetically sorted T cell population were checked by analytical flow cytometry. Genomic DNA was isolated from every sorted fraction and measured by UV absorbance on a Nanodrop 2000c. Using the deep immunoSEQ assay, TCR CDR3 regions were amplified from genomic DNA by multiplex PCR. For each cell subset, the extracted genomic DNA was distributed evenly across all wells of several immunoSEQ 96-well plates, and each plate served as one replicate. For sorted subsets, about 200 ng genomic DNA, equal to tens of thousands of T cell genomes, was loaded into each replicate PCR. Purified libraries were measured with a Qubit 3.0 fluorometer, size-checked on a Bioanalyzer 2100, and measured again with the KAPA Library Quantification kit. Every immunoSEQ 96-well plate was sequenced on a dedicated single-read 150-cycle Illumina NextSeq 550 flow cell. The paper's data handling went like this. Because the immunoSEQ output included only junctional sequences and no quality scores, the filtering could not be the same as the filtering used for full-length reads. To assign V/J genes and CDR3, sequences were annotated using PyIR, a Python wrapper for IgBLAST v1.9, with IMGT germline references. Reads with weak V/J assignments (E-value above 1e-6), missing CDR3, stop codons, out-of-frame junctions, or ambiguous translated residues were removed. A V3J clonotype was defined by an identical inferred V gene, J gene, and CDR3 amino acid sequence. The percentage overlap between two repertoires was calculated by dividing the number of shared unique clonotypes by the size of the smaller repertoire. Repertoire richness was assessed with RTK rarefaction, the Chao1 estimator, and Recon v2.1 estimates of unobserved clonotypes. Generation probabilities were computed with OLGA for all TCRbeta clonotypes obtained by the gDNA method from several donors. TCRdb obtained this table from immuneACCESS and retained in-frame rearrangements with V and J assigned. These tables miss some clones; where compared with another copy, unresolved V genes account for less than half of the shortfall, and the remainder is unexplained. D and trimming come from the DNA, and the V and J calls and clone size come from that table. For this sample the table gives just over 2,000,000 clones, of which about 95% were detected only once. Roughly 1% of the sample is held by the ten biggest clonotypes.

In regard to this clone: The antigen this receptor binds is unknown. Qualities for individual bases were not recorded, and no much larger clone is one base off.

Broader findings and caveats from the paper: The small number of donors limited the genetic and exposure-history diversity represented. Pairwise subsampling indicated that sequencing depth was expected to affect the degree of clonotype sharing among donors. Compared with non-shared clonotypes, clonotypes shared by all four sorted-subset donors had higher generation probabilities. Even with the large sequencing depth, rarefaction of the sorted-subset datasets indicated that sequencing was incomplete. Estimated clonotype richness was generally larger for naive than for memory subsets. About 5% of naive CD4, roughly 3.6% of naive CD8, 2.3% of memory CD4, and 0.35% to 0.4% of memory CD8 clonotypes were shared across several donors. Only blood was sampled, and tissue TCR repertoires likely differ from those in blood.

From the cysteine up to the phenylalanine, the CDR3 has a length of 15 residues. Here the CDR3 DNA is all that survives: 45 bases in frame from base 1. V and J are truncated by 2 bases and 6 bases respectively, leaving an intervening sequence of 14 bases. CDR1 and CDR2 were assigned from the germline V gene as MGHRA and YSYEKL. This TCR derives from a man between 18 and 35 years old in good health. Sequencing was performed on naive CD8+ T cells sorted from blood. The cell subset or site label here, explained by the study, means: CD45RA+CCR7+. The V and J genes are TRBV4-1 and TRBJ1-5; a weak D assignment points to TRBD1 (5 bases agree). The DNA sequence is as follows: TGCGCCAGCAGCCAATCCGGGACTTTGGGTCAGCCCCAGCATTTT. It translates to CASSQSGTLGQPQHF.